This entry is about one T cell receptor beta chain. Generated by immunoSEQ multiplex PCR, the TCRdb table keeps only in-frame clones and is missing some. The sample has 200,000 to 250,000 clones, 86% seen once. These data originate in a study of blood T cell repertoires in COVID-19. CDR1 SGHNT and CDR2 YENEEA come from the germline V gene. Losses at the gene ends were 1 base for V and 5 bases for J; bases not matched to a gene: 2. The CDR3 is made up of 14 amino acids. The chain uses TRBV11-3 and TRBJ2-5; 9 bases match TRBD1. The TCR was taken from a man in his sixties with acute or convalescent COVID-19. The sequenced sample consisted of peripheral blood. CDR3 in amino acids: CASSLVGTGETQYF. In DNA, the CDR3 is TGTGCCAGCAGCTTAGTCGGGACAGGGGAGACCCAGTACTTC.